These 30 T cell receptor beta chains came from one sample sequenced in a study of T cells in Graves' hyperthyroidism and ophthalmopathy. Amplification targeted TCR beta CDR3 regions from RNA transcripts. First-round RT-PCR with HTBI primers amplified the TCR CDR3 region. TCRdb reprocessed the multiplex PCR reads via MiXCR and lists one record per CDR3 protein. In the table there are about 570,000 distinct CDR3 sequences, approximately 15% of which are singletons. What was sequenced was blood. Receptor source: a middle-aged woman with Graves' hyperthyroidism.

This rearrangement joins TRBV27 to TRBJ2-7; 8 bases are shared with TRBD1. J lost 3 bases, V lost 0 bases, and 7 bases had no gene match. The germline CDR1 and CDR2 sequences are MNHEY and SMNVEV (reference sequence). The CDR3 spans 16 residues. DNA of the CDR3: TGTGCCAGCAGTTTATCGGGGACAGGAGGTAACTACGAGCAGTACTTC. It yields the protein CASSLSGTGGNYEQYF.

For the CDR3, the DNA is TGCAGCGTCCAGACAGGGCCTGGAAACACCATATATTTT. Translation gives CSVQTGPGNTIYF. The chain has TRBV29-1 and TRBJ1-3, with 7 nucleotides matching TRBD1. The length of the CDR3 is 13 residues. J gave up 2 bases and V 6 bases, and 4 bases lay outside the gene matches. Germline CDR1 reads SQVTM; CDR2 reads ANQGSEA.

This clonotype was observed a few times. The chain links TRBV6-2 or TRBV6-3 to TRBJ1-6; D remains unclear. The CDR3 loop spans 15 amino acids. Germline CDR1 MNHEY, CDR2 SVGEGT. Trimming took 5 bases from V and 3 from J, leaving 11 bases between them. In DNA, the CDR3 is TGTGCCAGCAGTCCTCTGATCGACTATAATTCACCCCTCCACTTT. Protein: CASSPLIDYNSPLHF.

The chain has TRBV2 and TRBJ1-5, with unresolved D. CDR3 length: 14 amino acids. The V and J ends lost 2 bases and 2 bases respectively, with 7 bases between them. Germline-derived CDR1 and CDR2 are SNHLY and FYNNEI. In nucleotides, the CDR3 is TGTGCCAGCAGTGAAACCTCACGCAATCAGCCCCAGCATTTT. Amino acid sequence: CASSETSRNQPQHF.

This clonotype was counted ten times or more. The rearrangement uses TRBV11-1 and TRBJ1-2, with D possibly TRBD1 on 6 matching bases. This CDR3 is 14 amino acids long. Germline V gene sequence: CDR1 SGHAT, CDR2 FQDESV (reference sequence). V shed 2 bases and J shed 3 bases, with 10 bases lying between them. The CDR3 nucleotides are TGTGCCAGCAGCTTATTCTCAGGGGACTATGGCTACACCTTC. Encoded protein: CASSLFSGDYGYTF.

In this sample, this clonotype turned up many times. The CDR3 reads CASSVGLAGDNEQFF. The CDR3, as DNA: TGTGCCAGCAGCGTAGGACTAGCGGGAGACAATGAGCAGTTCTTC. The chain links TRBV9 to TRBJ2-1, with 12 bases lining up with TRBD2. V gave up 0 bases and J gave up 5 bases; unmatched junction bases: 0. This CDR3 has 15 residues. CDR1 and CDR2 (germline): SGDLS, YYNGEE.

This chain joins TRBV20-1 and TRBJ2-2; D uncertain. Looked up from germline, CDR1 is DFQATT and CDR2 is SNEGSKA (reference sequence). V shed 6 bases and J shed 6 bases, with 11 bases lying between them. The CDR3 length is 12 residues. The CDR3: CSASNSPGELFF. The CDR3 nucleotides are TGCAGTGCCAGTAACAGCCCCGGGGAGCTGTTTTTT.

The chain combines TRBV7-2 with TRBJ2-7; TRBD2 matches at 10 bases. Germline V lookup: CDR1 SGHTA, CDR2 FQGNSA. The CDR3 has 16 residues. With 5 bases clipped from V and 3 bases from J, the junction kept 10 bases outside the gene matches. The CDR3 sequence: CASSGRSGRLDYEQYF. CDR3 nucleotide sequence: TGTGCCAGCAGCGGACGTAGCGGGAGGTTGGACTACGAGCAGTACTTC.

This clonotype was seen a few times. The chain is built from TRBV12-3 or TRBV12-4 and TRBJ2-1, with TRBD1 identical over 7 bases. The V and J ends lost 3 bases and 2 bases, in that order; junction bases with no gene match: 4. This CDR3 comprises 15 residues. The DNA of the CDR3 is TGTGCCAGCAGTTTCACAGGGGTAGCCTACAATGAGCAGTTCTTC. Its protein is CASSFTGVAYNEQFF.

The chain is built from TRBV9 and TRBJ1-1; D call uncertain. The germline V gene encodes CDR1 SGDLS and CDR2 YYNGEE. The ends were cut back, 0 bases at V and 3 bases at J, with 9 bases in the middle. This CDR3 spans 14 amino acids. CDR3 nucleotides: TGTGCCAGCAGCGTAGGTCAGAGTGACACTGAAGCTTTCTTT. Residues: CASSVGQSDTEAFF. The whole variable domain, remainder taken from reference TRBV9 and TRBJ1-1, is DSGVTQTPKHLITATGQRVTLRCSPRSGDLSVYWYQQSLDQGLQFLIQYYNGEERAKGNILERFSAQQFPDLHSELNLSSLELGDSALYFCASSVGQSDTEAFFGQGTRLTVV.

This clonotype was detected ten times or more. The chain is built from TRBV24-1 and TRBJ1-2; D ambiguous. The CDR3 contains 17 residues. V lost 5 bases, J lost 4 bases, and 22 bases lay in between. Germline V gene sequence: CDR1 KGHDR, CDR2 SFDVKD. The CDR3 here is CATSGVELRSSAYGYTF. DNA for the CDR3: TGTGCCACCAGTGGTGTAGAATTAAGGAGTTCCGCCTATGGCTACACCTTC.

The chain uses TRBV28 and TRBJ1-2, with D unclear. V lost 7 bases, J lost 2 bases, and 11 bases lay in between. CDR3 length: 13 amino acids. Germline V gene sequence: CDR1 MDHEN, CDR2 SYDVKM. CDR3 nucleotides: TGTGCCAGCACCCTAGGAGGAAACTATGGCTACACCTTC. Translating it yields CASTLGGNYGYTF.

V and J are TRBV7-9 and TRBJ2-7; D ambiguous. This CDR3 comprises 14 residues. V was clipped by 2 bases and J by 2 bases, with 10 bases between them. Germline-derived CDR1 and CDR2 are SEHNR and FQNEAQ (reference sequence). The CDR3 nucleotides read TGTGCCAGCAGCTTAAGGACGGATACCTACGAGCAGTACTTC. Translation gives CASSLRTDTYEQYF.

This clonotype was observed at least ten times. The chain recombines TRBV20-1 with TRBJ2-1, with 9 positions matching TRBD2. V lost 2 bases, J lost 4 bases, and 6 bases stayed unmatched. Germline lookup yields CDR1 DFQATT and CDR2 SNEGSKA (reference sequence). The CDR3 loop spans 15 amino acids. CDR3: CSARRAGGLYNEQFF. For the CDR3, the DNA is TGCAGTGCTAGAAGGGCGGGAGGGCTTTACAATGAGCAGTTCTTC.

The chain is built from TRBV5-1 and TRBJ1-5; the D gene is possibly TRBD1 (5 bases). Germline V gene lookup returns CDR1 SGHRS and CDR2 YFSETQ. V was shortened by 4 bases and J by 1 base, with 12 bases between the two germline ends. There are 15 residues in the CDR3. CDR3 sequence: CASSAGPASNQPQHF. The CDR3 nucleotides are TGCGCCAGCAGCGCGGGGCCTGCAAGCAATCAGCCCCAGCATTTT. Full variable domain (remainder filled in from reference TRBV5-1 and TRBJ1-5): KAGVTQTPRYLIKTRGQQVTLSCSPISGHRSVSWYQQTPGQGLQFLFEYFSETQRNKGNFPGRFSGRQFSNSRSEMNVSTLELGDSALYLCASSAGPASNQPQHFGDGTRLSIL.

The rearrangement links TRBV19 to TRBJ2-2; 14 nucleotides agree with TRBD2. The V and J ends lost 8 bases and 8 bases, in that order; junction bases with no gene match: 7. The germline gives CDR1 LNHDA, CDR2 SQIVND (reference sequence). The CDR3 length is 15 residues. The DNA for the CDR3 is TGTGCCAGTGCCCCGGGACTAGCGGGAGTTGGGGAGCTGTTTTTT. It is translated as CASAPGLAGVGELFF. Full variable domain (rest looked up from reference TRBV19 and TRBJ2-2): DGGITQSPKYLFRKEGQNVTLSCEQNLNHDAMYWYRQDPGQGLRLIYYSQIVNDFQKGDIAEGYSVSREKKESFPLTVTSAQKNPTAFYLCASAPGLAGVGELFFGEGSRLTVL.

With respect to this clonotype: This sequence may be a read error, since a much larger clone differs from it by one base. V gene TRBV7-9 combines with J gene TRBJ1-2, with 7 bases fitting TRBD1. Trimming at V came to 6 bases and at J to 2 bases, leaving 6 bases not matched to a gene. The CDR3 spans 14 residues. Germline V gives CDR1 SEHNR, CDR2 FQNEAQ (reference sequence). In DNA, the CDR3 is TGTGCCAGCAGTCCCGGGACAGAGAACTATGGCTACACCTTC. Residues: CASSPGTENYGYTF.

This clonotype was picked up many times. This chain joins TRBV3-1 and TRBJ1-3; 12 nucleotides line up with TRBD1. This CDR3 spans 16 amino acids. The junction had 8 bases not matched to a gene; V was cut back by 3 bases and J by 8 bases. Germline CDR1 reads LGHDT; CDR2 reads YNNKEL (reference sequence). The CDR3 sequence: CASSQTPGQGADTIYF. The CDR3 DNA sequence: TGTGCCAGCAGCCAGACTCCGGGACAGGGGGCAGACACCATATATTTT.

At least ten counts were recorded for this clonotype. The chain is built from TRBV20-1 and TRBJ2-3, with D perhaps TRBD1 (5 bases). This CDR3 is built from 12 residues. The V and J ends lost 4 bases and 5 bases respectively, with 10 bases between them. Germline V lookup: CDR1 DFQATT, CDR2 SNEGSKA (reference sequence). The CDR3 loop is CSATGLRDTQYF. The DNA for the CDR3 is TGCAGTGCTACAGGGTTAAGAGATACGCAGTATTTT.

This clonotype was counted many times. DNA for the CDR3: TGTGCCATCAGTGAGTTAACTAGCGGGAACGGGGAGCAGTTCTTC. It is translated as CAISELTSGNGEQFF. The V call is TRBV10-3, the J call TRBJ2-1; 10 bases match TRBD2. The CDR3 contains 15 residues. Germline CDR1 is ENHRY and CDR2 is SYGVKD. With 1 base clipped from V and 10 bases from J, the junction kept 7 bases outside the gene matches.

This clonotype was counted between two and nine times. The gene calls are TRBV6-2 or TRBV6-3 and TRBJ2-2; 12 bases align to TRBD2. V shed 6 bases and J 4 bases; nucleotides not matched to a gene: 6. This CDR3 is built from 16 residues. Germline values: CDR1 MNHEY, CDR2 SVGEGT. CDR3 DNA: TGTGCCAGCAGCACCGGACTAGCGGGATTCACCGGGGAGCTGTTTTTT. Residues: CASSTGLAGFTGELFF.

This clonotype appeared many times. The V call is TRBV28, the J call TRBJ1-2, with a possible D match to TRBD1 (5 bases). Germline V gene lookup returns CDR1 MDHEN and CDR2 SYDVKM. Deletions cut 5 bases from V and 4 bases from J, with 17 bases between. CDR3 size: 15 residues. This chain's CDR3 is CASSPGGGDAYGYTF. In DNA, the CDR3 is TGTGCCAGCAGTCCCGGCGGGGGGGATGCCTATGGCTACACCTTC.

This clonotype was seen more than once but under ten times. This rearrangement joins TRBV2 to TRBJ2-2; 12 nucleotides agree with TRBD1. Germline V CDR1 and CDR2: SNHLY, FYNNEI. With V trimmed by 8 bases and J by 4 bases, 5 bases remained unmatched. CDR3 length: 15 residues. The CDR3 DNA reads TGTGCCAGCGAGGGACAGGGGGCGGGCACCGGGGAGCTGTTTTTT. Residues: CASEGQGAGTGELFF.

As for this clonotype: Just one base apart from a much larger clone, this may be a read error. The rearrangement links TRBV12-3 or TRBV12-4 to TRBJ2-7; 7 bases are a match to TRBD2. The CDR3 has 12 residues. The V and J ends lost 6 bases and 7 bases, in that order; junction bases with no gene match: 6. CDR3 DNA sequence: TGTGCCAGCAGCCCCGACGGGGGGGAGCAGTACTTC. It encodes CASSPDGGEQYF.

The sample holds many counts of this clonotype. The chain recombines TRBV5-1 with TRBJ2-7, with 10 bases aligning to TRBD1. The CDR3 consists of 13 residues. In germline, CDR1 is SGHRS, CDR2 YFSETQ. V was clipped by 6 bases and J by 5 bases; unmatched bases: 5. The CDR3 spells CASTLDRGHEQYF. The CDR3 bases are TGCGCCAGCACCCTTGACAGGGGGCACGAGCAGTACTTC. The full variable domain, completed using reference TRBV5-1 and TRBJ2-7, is KAGVTQTPRYLIKTRGQQVTLSCSPISGHRSVSWYQQTPGQGLQFLFEYFSETQRNKGNFPGRFSGRQFSNSRSEMNVSTLELGDSALYLCASTLDRGHEQYFGPGTRLTVT.

This clonotype was seen ten or more times. The gene calls are TRBV30 and TRBJ2-4, with 7 bases matching TRBD2. The germline V gene has CDR1 GTSNPN and CDR2 SVGIG (reference sequence). The CDR3 sequence is 15 residues long. With 3 bases clipped from V and 2 bases from J, the junction kept 7 bases outside the gene matches. This chain's CDR3 is CAWSPGGDSKNIQYF. DNA of the CDR3: TGTGCCTGGAGCCCTGGGGGGGATTCCAAAAACATTCAGTACTTC.

This clonotype appeared a few times. V gene TRBV29-1 combines with J gene TRBJ2-7; 12 bases agree with TRBD2. The germline V gene has CDR1 SQVTM and CDR2 ANQGSEA. The CDR3 length is 16 residues. Trimming removed 3 bases from V and 6 bases from J; junction bases left unmatched: 12. The DNA of the CDR3 is TGCAGCGTTGAGCGTCTAGCGGGAGGGTCGAATTTCGAGCAGTACTTC. Translated, it gives CSVERLAGGSNFEQYF.

Many counts were recorded for this clonotype. V is TRBV7-2 and J is TRBJ2-3, with 8 bases that match TRBD2. This CDR3 has 18 residues. Losses at the gene ends were 5 bases for V and 0 bases for J; bases not matched to a gene: 13. Looked up from germline, CDR1 is SGHTA and CDR2 is FQGNSA. CDR3 in amino acids: CASSALPSLAASTDTQYF. CDR3 coding DNA: TGTGCCAGCAGCGCCTTGCCTTCACTAGCGGCTAGCACAGATACGCAGTATTTT.

This clonotype was counted ten times or more. V and J are TRBV7-2 and TRBJ2-7; D tentatively fits TRBD1 or TRBD2 (5 bases each). CDR1 SGHTA and CDR2 FQGNSA come from the germline V gene. V was cut by 7 bases and J by 2 bases, with 12 bases left in between. This CDR3 comprises 13 residues. CDR3 in amino acids: CASIGTETYEQYF. In DNA, the CDR3 is TGTGCCAGCATAGGGACGGAGACCTACGAGCAGTACTTC. Full variable domain (outside the CDR3, taken from reference TRBV7-2 and TRBJ2-7): GAGVSQSPSNKVTEKGKDVELRCDPISGHTALYWYRQSLGQGLEFLIYFQGNSAPDKSGLPSDRFSAERTGGSVSTLTIQRTQQEDSAVYLCASIGTETYEQYFGPGTRLTVT.

This clonotype was recorded many times. This sequence joins TRBV19 and TRBJ2-2; D is ambiguous. The CDR3 length is 16 residues. Germline V gene data show CDR1 as LNHDA and CDR2 as SQIVND (reference sequence). Trimming stripped 0 bases from V and 4 bases from J, with 12 bases between. The CDR3 loop is CASSIEGRILTGELFF. CDR3 DNA: TGTGCCAGTAGTATAGAGGGCAGGATCCTCACCGGGGAGCTGTTTTTT.